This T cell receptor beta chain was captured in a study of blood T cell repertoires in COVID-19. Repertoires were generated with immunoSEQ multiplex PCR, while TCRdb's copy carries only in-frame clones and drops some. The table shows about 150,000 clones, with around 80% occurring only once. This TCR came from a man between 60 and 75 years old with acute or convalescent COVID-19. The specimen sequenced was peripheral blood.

CDR3 in amino acids: CASSRKAGQGTSPLHF. In DNA form, the CDR3 reads TGTGCCAGCAGCCGAAAGGCGGGACAGGGAACTTCACCCCTCCACTTT. The rearrangement uses TRBV3-1 (or the pseudogene TRBV3-2) and TRBJ1-6, with 9 positions matching TRBD1. The CDR3 covers 16 residues. The V gene's germline CDR1 is LGHDT and CDR2 YNNKEL (reference sequence). Trimming at V came to 4 bases and at J to 9 bases, leaving 10 bases not matched to a gene.